These T cell receptor beta chains were read from a single sample in a study of T-cell reconstitution after alpha-beta-depleted transplantation in children. From the PCR reads, TCRdb called clonotypes with MiXCR, one entry per CDR3 protein. The table has around 120,000 distinct CDR3 sequences, 23% seen once. Sequenced material: PBMCs, mostly from graft donor cells, taken 180 days after TCRalphabeta/CD19-depleted stem cell transplant. Receptor source: a male patient between 2 and 15 years old who had a stem cell transplant for chronic granulomatous disease, so the T cells may come from the graft donor. CDR3s include the opening cysteine and the closing phenylalanine or tryptophan. The D gene is left open where the match is weak. Size is omitted from some rows. Given values are once, few, many or a class for expanded clones.

j_gene: TRBJ2-4; d_gene: .; abundance: .; v_gene: TRBV7-2; CDR3aa: CASSLGLSIQYF; CDR3nt: TGTGCCAGCAGCTTAGGACTAAGCATTCAGTACTTC
j_gene: TRBJ2-1; d_gene: TRBD2; abundance: .; v_gene: TRBV7-9; CDR3aa: CASSLIAGGPGNEQFF; CDR3nt: TGTGCCAGCAGCTTGATAGCGGGAGGGCCTGGCAATGAGCAGTTCTTC
j_gene: TRBJ2-1; d_gene: .; abundance: few; v_gene: TRBV10-3; CDR3aa: CAITGASYNEQFF; CDR3nt: TGTGCCATCACCGGGGCCTCCTACAATGAGCAGTTCTTC
j_gene: TRBJ2-1; d_gene: .; abundance: .; v_gene: TRBV12-3/TRBV12-4; CDR3aa: CASSALDAYNEQFF; CDR3nt: TGTGCCAGCAGTGCTTTAGACGCCTACAATGAGCAGTTCTTC
j_gene: TRBJ2-5; d_gene: TRBD1; abundance: many; v_gene: TRBV20-1; CDR3aa: CSARGTGGRETQYF; CDR3nt: TGCAGTGCTAGAGGAACAGGGGGACGGGAGACCCAGTACTTC
j_gene: TRBJ2-1; d_gene: TRBD2; abundance: .; v_gene: TRBV6-5; CDR3aa: CASSYSRLAPYNEQFF; CDR3nt: TGTGCCAGCAGTTACAGTCGACTAGCTCCATACAATGAGCAGTTCTTC
j_gene: TRBJ2-1; d_gene: TRBD2; abundance: many; v_gene: TRBV20-1; CDR3aa: CSARAAGEHQDEQFF; CDR3nt: TGCAGTGCTAGAGCGGCGGGAGAACACCAGGATGAGCAGTTCTTC
j_gene: TRBJ2-2; d_gene: .; abundance: many; v_gene: TRBV28; CDR3aa: CASNPGNTGELFF; CDR3nt: TGTGCCAGCAATCCAGGGAACACCGGGGAGCTGTTTTTT
j_gene: TRBJ1-1; d_gene: .; abundance: .; v_gene: TRBV25-1; CDR3aa: CASSEYRENTEAFF; CDR3nt: TGTGCCAGCAGTGAATACAGGGAGAACACTGAAGCTTTCTTT
j_gene: TRBJ2-3; d_gene: .; abundance: .; v_gene: TRBV7-2; CDR3aa: CASSPWQGGTQYF; CDR3nt: TGTGCCAGCAGCCCTTGGCAGGGGGGTACGCAGTATTTT
j_gene: TRBJ2-2; d_gene: .; abundance: .; v_gene: TRBV7-8; CDR3aa: CASSLVSGAGTGELFF; CDR3nt: TGTGCCAGCAGCTTAGTTTCGGGAGCAGGCACCGGGGAGCTGTTTTTT
j_gene: TRBJ2-7; d_gene: .; abundance: few; v_gene: TRBV5-1; CDR3aa: CASSLDSESYEQYF; CDR3nt: TGCGCCAGCAGCTTGGATTCTGAGTCCTACGAGCAGTACTTC
j_gene: TRBJ2-6; d_gene: .; abundance: .; v_gene: TRBV27; CDR3aa: CASSPNRYSGANVLTF; CDR3nt: TGTGCCAGCAGTCCCAACAGGTACTCTGGGGCCAACGTCCTGACTTTC
j_gene: TRBJ2-5; d_gene: TRBD1; abundance: .; v_gene: TRBV5-5; CDR3aa: CASSDRVAQETQYF; CDR3nt: TGTGCCAGCAGTGACAGGGTAGCTCAAGAGACCCAGTACTTC
j_gene: TRBJ1-5; d_gene: .; abundance: .; v_gene: TRBV20-1; CDR3aa: CSARSSQNSNQPQHF; CDR3nt: TGCAGTGCTAGGAGCAGCCAGAATAGCAATCAGCCCCAGCATTTT
j_gene: TRBJ2-1; d_gene: TRBD1; abundance: many; v_gene: TRBV29-1; CDR3aa: CSLIRDRDYNEQFF; CDR3nt: TGCAGCCTTATCCGGGACAGGGATTACAATGAGCAGTTCTTC
j_gene: TRBJ1-1; d_gene: .; abundance: .; v_gene: TRBV7-9; CDR3aa: CASSLGRVTEAFF; CDR3nt: TGTGCCAGCAGCTTAGGTAGGGTCACTGAAGCTTTCTTT
j_gene: TRBJ2-1; d_gene: .; abundance: .; v_gene: TRBV7-2; CDR3aa: CASSLRVGTPSDEQFF; CDR3nt: TGTGCCAGCAGCTTAAGGGTGGGGACACCGAGCGATGAGCAGTTCTTC
j_gene: TRBJ2-3; d_gene: .; abundance: few; v_gene: TRBV3-1; CDR3aa: CATSQESVEVLSDTQYF; CDR3nt: TGTGCCACCAGCCAAGAAAGTGTCGAAGTGCTTTCAGATACGCAGTATTTT
j_gene: TRBJ2-1; d_gene: .; abundance: many; v_gene: TRBV20-1; CDR3aa: CSAQRTDSYNEQFF; CDR3nt: TGCAGTGCCCAGCGGACCGACTCCTACAATGAGCAGTTCTTC
j_gene: TRBJ2-5; d_gene: .; abundance: many; v_gene: TRBV5-8; CDR3aa: CASSLLGALVRETQYF; CDR3nt: TGTGCCAGCAGCTTGCTGGGGGCGCTGGTTCGAGAGACCCAGTACTTC
j_gene: TRBJ2-1; d_gene: .; abundance: few; v_gene: TRBV27; CDR3aa: CASSATFPYNEQFF; CDR3nt: TGTGCCAGCAGTGCGACCTTTCCCTACAATGAGCAGTTCTTC
j_gene: TRBJ2-1; d_gene: TRBD2; abundance: many; v_gene: TRBV20-1; CDR3aa: CSAQTSGISYNEQFF; CDR3nt: TGCAGTGCACAGACTAGCGGGATAAGTTACAATGAGCAGTTCTTC
j_gene: TRBJ2-3; d_gene: TRBD1; abundance: once; v_gene: TRBV29-1; CDR3aa: CSVAGQGKTDTQYF; CDR3nt: TGCAGCGTGGCAGGACAGGGGAAGACAGATACGCAGTATTTT
j_gene: TRBJ2-5; d_gene: .; abundance: few; v_gene: TRBV5-4; CDR3aa: CASSLMGETQYF; CDR3nt: TGTGCCAGCAGCTTGATGGGGGAGACCCAGTACTTC
j_gene: TRBJ2-7; d_gene: .; abundance: few; v_gene: TRBV5-1; CDR3aa: CASQGHPTYEQYF; CDR3nt: TGCGCCAGCCAAGGACACCCCACCTACGAGCAGTACTTC
j_gene: TRBJ2-6; d_gene: .; abundance: few; v_gene: TRBV10-3; CDR3aa: CAISELQGRTANVLTF; CDR3nt: TGTGCCATCAGTGAGCTCCAGGGGAGGACCGCCAACGTCCTGACTTTC
j_gene: TRBJ1-3; d_gene: .; abundance: .; v_gene: TRBV10-3; CDR3aa: CAIKPDPSGNTIYF; CDR3nt: TGTGCCATCAAGCCGGATCCTTCTGGAAACACCATATATTTT
j_gene: TRBJ1-4; d_gene: TRBD1; abundance: .; v_gene: TRBV12-3/TRBV12-4; CDR3aa: CASSLGTGGSTNEKLFF; CDR3nt: TGTGCCAGCAGTTTAGGGACAGGGGGATCGACTAATGAAAAACTGTTTTTT
j_gene: TRBJ2-1; d_gene: .; abundance: .; v_gene: TRBV20-1; CDR3aa: CSARDETTYEQFF; CDR3nt: TGCAGTGCTAGAGATGAGACGACGTATGAGCAGTTCTTC
j_gene: TRBJ2-7; d_gene: .; abundance: .; v_gene: TRBV27; CDR3aa: CASSAAGYEQYF; CDR3nt: TGTGCCAGCAGTGCCGCCGGATACGAGCAGTACTTC
j_gene: TRBJ2-7; d_gene: TRBD1; abundance: few; v_gene: TRBV4-3; CDR3aa: CASSQFRDSYSYEQYF; CDR3nt: TGCGCCAGCAGCCAATTCCGGGACAGTTATTCCTACGAGCAGTACTTC
j_gene: TRBJ2-6; d_gene: TRBD1; abundance: .; v_gene: TRBV5-1; CDR3aa: CASSLGQGPSSGANVLTF; CDR3nt: TGCGCCAGCAGCTTGGGACAGGGCCCCAGCTCTGGGGCCAACGTCCTGACTTTC
j_gene: TRBJ2-6; d_gene: .; abundance: few; v_gene: TRBV15; CDR3aa: CATSTHRPLTNVLTF; CDR3nt: TGTGCCACCAGTACCCATCGGCCCTTGACCAACGTCCTGACTTTC
j_gene: TRBJ1-5; d_gene: TRBD1; abundance: .; v_gene: TRBV27; CDR3aa: CASSRGTGRNEHF; CDR3nt: TGTGCCAGCAGCCGAGGGACAGGACGAAATGAGCATTTT
j_gene: TRBJ2-1; d_gene: TRBD1; abundance: .; v_gene: TRBV30; CDR3aa: CAWGRDRYGEQFF; CDR3nt: TGTGCCTGGGGACGGGACAGGTATGGCGAGCAGTTCTTC
j_gene: TRBJ2-3; d_gene: TRBD2; abundance: .; v_gene: TRBV20-1; CDR3aa: CSAMTSGVFTDTQYF; CDR3nt: TGCAGTGCTATGACTAGCGGGGTCTTCACAGATACGCAGTATTTT
j_gene: TRBJ2-3; d_gene: TRBD2; abundance: .; v_gene: TRBV6-5; CDR3aa: CASSLHLGTSGTSTDTQYF; CDR3nt: TGTGCCAGCAGTTTACACCTCGGGACTAGCGGGACAAGCACAGATACGCAGTATTTT
j_gene: TRBJ2-7; d_gene: .; abundance: few; v_gene: TRBV5-1; CDR3aa: CASSLSENGEQYF; CDR3nt: TGCGCCAGCAGCCTAAGTGAGAACGGCGAGCAGTACTTC
j_gene: TRBJ2-7; d_gene: .; abundance: many; v_gene: TRBV29-1; CDR3aa: CSVYSDSYEQYF; CDR3nt: TGCAGCGTATACTCCGACAGCTACGAGCAGTACTTC
j_gene: TRBJ2-3; d_gene: TRBD2; abundance: many; v_gene: TRBV4-2; CDR3aa: CASSQDSGGASKDTQYF; CDR3nt: TGTGCCAGCAGCCAAGACAGCGGGGGGGCGTCGAAAGATACGCAGTATTTT
j_gene: TRBJ2-3; d_gene: .; abundance: many; v_gene: TRBV7-2; CDR3aa: CAGRPECTQYF; CDR3nt: TGTGCCGGTCGACCGGAGTGTACGCAGTATTTT
j_gene: TRBJ1-3; d_gene: .; abundance: .; v_gene: TRBV18; CDR3aa: CASSPRSGNTIYF; CDR3nt: TGTGCCAGCTCACCCCGATCTGGAAACACCATATATTTT
j_gene: TRBJ2-5; d_gene: TRBD2; abundance: .; v_gene: TRBV20-1; CDR3aa: CSARPPLGGSQETQYF; CDR3nt: TGCAGTGCTAGACCCCCCCTGGGAGGGAGCCAAGAGACCCAGTACTTC
j_gene: TRBJ2-3; d_gene: .; abundance: few; v_gene: TRBV5-5; CDR3aa: CASCWMGVQDTQYF; CDR3nt: TGTGCCAGCTGTTGGATGGGGGTGCAAGATACGCAGTATTTT
j_gene: TRBJ2-3; d_gene: .; abundance: few; v_gene: TRBV7-2; CDR3aa: CASIPGVTDTQYF; CDR3nt: TGTGCCAGCATACCCGGGGTCACAGATACGCAGTATTTT
j_gene: TRBJ1-4; d_gene: TRBD1; abundance: many; v_gene: TRBV11-2; CDR3aa: CASSPHLGQAEKLFF; CDR3nt: TGTGCCAGCAGCCCCCACCTGGGACAGGCGGAAAAACTGTTTTTT
j_gene: TRBJ2-5; d_gene: TRBD2; abundance: few; v_gene: TRBV5-1; CDR3aa: CASSLGTSVLETQYF; CDR3nt: TGCGCCAGCAGCTTGGGGACTAGCGTTTTAGAGACCCAGTACTTC
j_gene: TRBJ2-1; d_gene: .; abundance: .; v_gene: TRBV7-3; CDR3aa: CASSPLGSNEQFF; CDR3nt: TGTGCCAGCAGCCCTTTAGGGAGTAATGAGCAGTTCTTC
j_gene: TRBJ1-1; d_gene: .; abundance: many; v_gene: TRBV11-2; CDR3aa: CASSLGGNTEAFF; CDR3nt: TGTGCCAGCAGCTTAGGTGGGAACACTGAAGCTTTCTTT
j_gene: TRBJ2-5; d_gene: .; abundance: .; v_gene: TRBV12-3/TRBV12-4; CDR3aa: CASSETGRVETQYF; CDR3nt: TGTGCCAGCAGTGAGACAGGGAGGGTAGAGACCCAGTACTTC
j_gene: TRBJ2-2; d_gene: .; abundance: few; v_gene: TRBV20-1; CDR3aa: CSARTQGRELFF; CDR3nt: TGCAGTGCTAGAACCCAGGGCAGGGAGCTGTTTTTT
j_gene: TRBJ2-7; d_gene: .; abundance: few; v_gene: TRBV5-1; CDR3aa: CASSVVSVSYEQYF; CDR3nt: TGCGCCAGCAGCGTGGTTAGCGTGTCCTACGAGCAGTACTTC